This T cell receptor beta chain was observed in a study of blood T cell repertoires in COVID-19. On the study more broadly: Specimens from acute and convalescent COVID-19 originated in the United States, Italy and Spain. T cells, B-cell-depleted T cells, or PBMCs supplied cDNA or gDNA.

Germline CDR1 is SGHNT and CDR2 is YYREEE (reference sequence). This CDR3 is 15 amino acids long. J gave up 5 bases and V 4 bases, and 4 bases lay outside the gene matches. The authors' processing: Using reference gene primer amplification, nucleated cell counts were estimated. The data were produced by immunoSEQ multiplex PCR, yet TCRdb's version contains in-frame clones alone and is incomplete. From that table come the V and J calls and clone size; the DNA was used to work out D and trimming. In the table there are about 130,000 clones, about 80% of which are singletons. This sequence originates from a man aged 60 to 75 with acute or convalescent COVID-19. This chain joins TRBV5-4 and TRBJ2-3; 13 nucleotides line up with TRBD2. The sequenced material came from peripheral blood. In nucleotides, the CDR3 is TGTGCCAGCAGCCGGACTAGCGGGAGAGGAGATACGCAGTATTTT. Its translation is CASSRTSGRGDTQYF.